This is a list of T cell receptor beta chains from one sample in a study of blood T cells in healthy people across ages. TCRdb redid the calling of the 5' RACE reads with MiXCR, one entry per CDR3 protein. The data show roughly 800,000 distinct CDR3 sequences, roughly 50% seen once. Input material: blood. The origin of the receptors is a man older than 75 in good health. Both conserved end residues are part of each CDR3. D genes are given only for firm matches. Size values are once, few and many counts, or a class for expanded clones, and some rows have none.

TRBJ2-1,TRBV7-3,NA,NA,CASSLRAAHYNEQFF,TGTGCCAGCAGCTTAAGGGCGGCACACTACAATGAGCAGTTCTTC
TRBJ2-1,TRBV12-3/TRBV12-4,few,NA,CASSFGGQSYNEQFF,TGTGCCAGCAGTTTTGGCGGGCAATCCTACAATGAGCAGTTCTTC
TRBJ2-1,TRBV12-3/TRBV12-4,few,NA,CASSNSPNEQFF,TGTGCCAGCAGCAATAGCCCCAATGAGCAGTTCTTC
TRBJ1-6,TRBV14,NA,NA,CASSQHGSSPLHF,TGTGCCAGCAGCCAACATGGTTCTTCACCCCTCCACTTT
TRBJ1-5,TRBV2,many,NA,CASSLGVGNQPQHF,TGTGCCAGCAGTCTGGGGGTGGGCAATCAGCCCCAGCATTTT
TRBJ1-4,TRBV25-1,NA,NA,CASSCIETNTTNEKLFF,TGTGCCAGCAGTTGTATAGAAACAAATACAACTAATGAAAAACTGTTTTTT
TRBJ1-1,TRBV27,few,NA,CASSLGASNTEAFF,TGTGCCAGCAGTTTAGGGGCATCGAACACTGAAGCTTTCTTT
TRBJ2-1,TRBV2,few,TRBD2,CASRELAGVGNEQFF,TGTGCCAGCAGGGAGCTAGCGGGAGTGGGGAATGAGCAGTTCTTC
TRBJ2-1,TRBV20-1,NA,TRBD2,CSASEGLARNEQFF,TGCAGTGCTAGCGAAGGACTAGCGAGGAATGAGCAGTTCTTC
TRBJ2-1,TRBV3-1,NA,NA,CASVGTHEQFF,TGTGCCAGCGTCGGGACGCATGAGCAGTTCTTC
TRBJ2-7,TRBV25-1,NA,NA,CASAHASTTYEQYF,TGTGCCTCAGCCCACGCTAGCACTACGTACGAGCAGTACTTC
TRBJ2-2,TRBV20-1,NA,NA,CSARGSGELFF,TGCAGTGCTAGAGGCTCCGGGGAGCTGTTTTTT
TRBJ2-5,TRBV20-1,many,NA,CSARDSQETQYF,TGCAGTGCTAGAGATAGCCAAGAGACCCAGTACTTC
TRBJ1-5,TRBV28,once,NA,CASSLGSFSQPQHF,TGTGCCAGCAGTTTAGGCAGTTTCTCTCAGCCCCAGCATTTT
TRBJ2-7,TRBV29-1,few,NA,CSADGPGHPPTYEQYF,TGCAGCGCAGACGGGCCGGGCCACCCCCCTACCTACGAGCAGTACTTC
TRBJ1-1,TRBV4-2,NA,NA,CASSHVGQRNTEAFF,TGTGCCAGCAGCCATGTTGGACAGAGGAACACTGAAGCTTTCTTT
TRBJ2-7,TRBV7-6,NA,NA,CASSGPRGEQYF,TGTGCCAGCAGCGGGCCGCGGGGCGAGCAGTACTTC
TRBJ2-1,TRBV7-9,NA,TRBD1,CASSLLAGTGSYNEQFF,TGTGCCAGCAGCCTTCTTGCAGGGACAGGGAGTTACAATGAGCAGTTCTTC
TRBJ2-7,TRBV18,NA,NA,CASSPPASRGSYEQYF,TGTGCCAGCTCACCCCCCGCCTCCAGGGGAAGTTACGAGCAGTACTTC
TRBJ2-3,TRBV7-9,NA,NA,CASRGRDTFTDTQYF,TGTGCCAGCAGGGGCCGGGACACCTTCACAGATACGCAGTATTTT
TRBJ1-1,TRBV12-3/TRBV12-4,NA,NA,CASSKTAGIGYTEAFF,TGTGCCAGCAGCAAGACAGCCGGTATCGGGTACACTGAAGCTTTCTTT
TRBJ1-2,TRBV6-6,few,NA,CASSPRQLPTYGYTF,TGTGCCAGCAGCCCGAGACAGCTTCCGACCTATGGCTACACCTTC
TRBJ2-3,TRBV5-1,NA,NA,CASSTRHYTDTQYF,TGCGCCAGCAGCACCAGACACTACACAGATACGCAGTATTTT
TRBJ1-5,TRBV20-1,few,NA,CSARGPNQPQHF,TGCAGTGCTAGGGGCCCGAATCAGCCCCAGCATTTT
TRBJ1-2,TRBV18,few,TRBD1,CASSPGQGKGGYTF,TGTGCCAGCTCACCGGGACAGGGAAAAGGTGGCTACACCTTC
TRBJ2-5,TRBV12-3/TRBV12-4,NA,NA,CASSLGAYQYF,TGTGCCAGCAGTCTTGGGGCTTACCAGTACTTC
TRBJ2-4,TRBV7-2,NA,NA,CASSPTVSGPYF,TGTGCCAGCAGCCCGACGGTTTCTGGTCCGTACTTC
TRBJ2-3,TRBV4-1,NA,NA,CAGSQDLGAVHRYAYF,TGCGCCGGCAGCCAAGATCTAGGGGCGGTGCACAGATACGCGTATTTT
TRBJ2-7,TRBV12-3/TRBV12-4,NA,NA,CASSGRDPSYEQYF,TGTGCCAGCTCGGGACGGGACCCCTCCTACGAGCAGTACTTC
TRBJ1-2,TRBV6-5,few,NA,CASSYSEQGPSTF,TGTGCCAGCAGTTACTCAGAACAGGGCCCTAGCACCTTC
TRBJ2-2,TRBV12-5,NA,TRBD2,CASGFGTSVVELFF,TGTGCTAGTGGTTTCGGGACTAGCGTCGTGGAGCTGTTTTTT
TRBJ1-5,TRBV4-1,NA,TRBD1,CASSPTGLSQPQHF,TGCGCCAGCAGCCCGACAGGGTTAAGTCAGCCCCAGCATTTT
TRBJ2-7,TRBV20-1,NA,NA,CSARPQGRGKGEQYF,TGCAGTGCTAGACCTCAGGGCAGGGGTAAGGGCGAGCAGTACTTC
TRBJ2-3,TRBV7-2,few,NA,CASSLTRSSTQYF,TGTGCCAGCAGCTTGACTCGTTCCAGTACGCAGTATTTT
TRBJ2-1,TRBV29-1,few,NA,CSASKQLPSRNEQFF,TGCAGCGCCTCGAAACAACTTCCCTCTCGAAATGAGCAGTTCTTC
TRBJ1-2,TRBV5-1,few,NA,CASSQNSNYGYTF,TGCGCCAGCAGCCAAAATTCTAACTATGGCTACACCTTC
TRBJ2-1,TRBV20-1,few,TRBD2,CSAVKRTSGRNEQFF,TGCAGTGCGGTTAAGCGGACTAGCGGGAGGAATGAGCAGTTCTTC
TRBJ2-5,TRBV7-2,many,NA,CASSPPGLPETQYF,TGTGCCAGCAGCCCCCCGGGACTCCCAGAGACCCAGTACTTC
TRBJ2-1,TRBV4-1,NA,NA,CASSKTEPPDEQFF,TGCGCCAGCAGCAAGACGGAGCCCCCGGATGAGCAGTTCTTC
TRBJ2-7,TRBV4-1,few,NA,CASSQESTRGPYEQYF,TGCGCCAGCAGCCAGGAATCGACCCGGGGCCCCTACGAGCAGTACTTC
TRBJ2-7,TRBV7-2,few,NA,CASSSAGRTYEQYF,TGTGCCAGCAGCTCAGCCGGACGGACCTACGAGCAGTACTTC
TRBJ1-6,TRBV7-8,NA,TRBD1,CASTKLGQGKGVSPLHF,TGTGCCAGCACCAAACTGGGACAGGGCAAGGGGGTTTCACCCCTCCACTTT
TRBJ2-7,TRBV7-2,few,NA,CASSSKTRDNEQYF,TGTGCCAGCAGCTCCAAAACTAGAGACAATGAGCAGTACTTC
TRBJ2-7,TRBV20-1,NA,TRBD2,CSARPTSIPEQYF,TGCAGTGCTAGGCCGACTAGCATTCCCGAGCAGTACTTC
TRBJ1-6,TRBV9,NA,TRBD1,CASSGGQAYNSPLHF,TGTGCCAGCAGCGGGGGACAGGCCTATAATTCACCCCTCCACTTT
TRBJ2-3,TRBV29-1,NA,NA,CSTDTDTQYF,TGCAGCACAGATACAGATACGCAGTATTTT
TRBJ1-2,TRBV11-1,few,TRBD1,CASSSGTADYYGYTF,TGTGCCAGCAGCTCCGGGACAGCAGATTACTATGGCTACACCTTC
TRBJ2-7,TRBV29-1,NA,NA,CSVEGTRRRRDEQYF,TGCAGCGTTGAAGGAACTCGGCGGCGTCGCGATGAGCAGTACTTC
TRBJ2-6,TRBV3-1,few,NA,CASSQGGLDPEWGANVLTF,TGTGCCAGCAGCCAAGGGGGTTTGGACCCCGAGTGGGGGGCCAACGTCCTGACTTTC
TRBJ1-4,TRBV2,NA,NA,CASSERQGRNEKLFF,TGTGCCAGCAGTGAACGGCAGGGCCGGAATGAAAAACTGTTTTTT
TRBJ2-7,TRBV9,few,TRBD1,CASSSRDSSSYEQYF,TGTGCCAGCAGCTCTCGGGACAGTTCTTCCTACGAGCAGTACTTC
TRBJ2-7,TRBV18,few,TRBD1,CASSSRDSNEQYF,TGTGCCAGCTCATCCCGGGACAGCAACGAGCAGTACTTC
TRBJ2-3,TRBV10-3,NA,TRBD2,CAISDDSGRGGRYAYF,TGTGCCATCAGTGATGACAGCGGGAGGGGGGGCAGATACGCGTATTTT
TRBJ2-1,TRBV11-1,NA,TRBD2,CASSPLGRGSYNEQFF,TGTGCCAGCAGCCCCCTAGGGAGGGGCTCCTACAATGAGCAGTTCTTC
TRBJ2-4,TRBV25-1,few,NA,CASGQEGGPALLQYF,TGTGCCAGCGGCCAAGAGGGGGGACCTGCTCTGCTTCAGTACTTC
TRBJ2-1,TRBV24-1,few,NA,CATNQNSYNEQFF,TGTGCCACCAATCAGAACTCCTACAATGAGCAGTTCTTC
TRBJ2-7,TRBV20-1,few,TRBD2,CSASKREHLFEQYF,TGCAGTGCTAGTAAGCGGGAACATCTCTTCGAGCAGTACTTC